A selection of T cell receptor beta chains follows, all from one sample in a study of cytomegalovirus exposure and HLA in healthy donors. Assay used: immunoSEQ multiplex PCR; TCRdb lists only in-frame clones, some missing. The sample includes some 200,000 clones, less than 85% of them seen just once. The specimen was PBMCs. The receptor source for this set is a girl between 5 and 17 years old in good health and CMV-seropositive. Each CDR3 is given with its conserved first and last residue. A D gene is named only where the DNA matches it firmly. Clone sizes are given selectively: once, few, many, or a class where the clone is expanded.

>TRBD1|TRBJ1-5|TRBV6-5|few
CASSKTQGDQPQHF
TGTGCCAGCAGTAAAACACAGGGGGATCAGCCCCAGCATTTT
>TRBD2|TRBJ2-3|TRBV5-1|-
CASRASGTTDTQYF
TGCGCCAGCAGGGCCAGCGGGACGACAGATACGCAGTATTTT
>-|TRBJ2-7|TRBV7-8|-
CASSLDQGKYEQYF
TGTGCCAGCAGCTTAGACCAGGGAAAATACGAGCAGTACTTC
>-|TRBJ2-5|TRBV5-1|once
CASSNRQESQETQYF
TGCGCCAGCAGCAATCGACAGGAGAGTCAAGAGACCCAGTACTTC
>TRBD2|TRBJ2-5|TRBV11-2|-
CASSSGPSGGETQYF
TGTGCCAGCAGCTCGGGACCTTCGGGGGGAGAGACCCAGTACTTC
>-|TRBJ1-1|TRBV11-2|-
CASSRPRTEAFF
TGTGCCAGCAGCCGACCTAGGACTGAAGCTTTCTTT
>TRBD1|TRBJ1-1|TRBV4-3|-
CASSQDPQGAPTEAFF
TGCGCCAGCAGCCAAGATCCTCAGGGGGCGCCCACTGAAGCTTTCTTT
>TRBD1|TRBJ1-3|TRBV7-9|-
CASSLSYGQGGNTIYF
TGTGCCAGCAGCTTATCCTACGGACAGGGTGGAAACACCATATATTTT
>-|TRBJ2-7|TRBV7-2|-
CASSPRRGGEQYF
TGTGCCAGCAGCCCCCGAAGGGGGGGGGAGCAGTACTTC
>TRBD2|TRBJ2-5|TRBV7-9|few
CASSLLAGGPGETQYF
TGTGCCAGCAGCTTGCTAGCGGGGGGGCCGGGAGAGACCCAGTACTTC
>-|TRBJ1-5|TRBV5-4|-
CASSPGVGSNQPQHF
TGTGCCAGCAGCCCAGGGGTAGGTAGCAATCAGCCCCAGCATTTT
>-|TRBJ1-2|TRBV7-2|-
CASIPPMSLAGGDYGYTF
TGTGCCAGCATCCCTCCCATGTCCCTCGCCGGGGGTGACTATGGCTACACCTTC
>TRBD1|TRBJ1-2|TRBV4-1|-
CASRGQEPYGYTF
TGCGCCAGCAGAGGACAGGAACCCTATGGCTACACCTTC
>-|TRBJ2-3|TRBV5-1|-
CASSLLEPDTQYF
TGCGCCAGCAGCTTATTAGAGCCAGATACGCAGTATTTT
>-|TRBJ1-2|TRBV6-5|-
CASSYGQSVGYTF
TGTGCCAGCAGCTACGGACAGTCAGTCGGCTACACCTTC
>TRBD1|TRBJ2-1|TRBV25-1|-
CASSADRGYYNEQFF
TGTGCCAGCAGTGCAGACAGGGGGTACTACAATGAGCAGTTCTTC
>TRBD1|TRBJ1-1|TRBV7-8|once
CASSLATGLTTEAFF
TGTGCCAGCAGCTTAGCGACAGGGTTGACCACTGAAGCTTTCTTT
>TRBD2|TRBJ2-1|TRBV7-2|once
CATSLGGSSYNEQFF
TGTGCCACCTCATTGGGGGGGAGCTCCTACAATGAGCAGTTCTTC
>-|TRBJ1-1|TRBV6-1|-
CASIRGLKDTEAFF
TGTGCCAGCATCAGGGGATTAAAGGACACTGAAGCTTTCTTT
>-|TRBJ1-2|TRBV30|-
CAWSVGGSYTF
TGTGCCTGGAGTGTAGGGGGTAGCTACACCTTC
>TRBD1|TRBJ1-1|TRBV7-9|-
CASRTGLNTEAFF
TGTGCCAGCAGGACAGGGTTGAACACTGAAGCTTTCTTT
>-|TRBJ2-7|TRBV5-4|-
CASREGSTYEQYF
TGTGCCAGCAGGGAGGGCTCCACCTACGAGCAGTACTTC
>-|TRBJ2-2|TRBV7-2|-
CASSFQAGNTGELFF
TGTGCCAGCAGCTTTCAAGCGGGGAACACCGGGGAGCTGTTTTTT
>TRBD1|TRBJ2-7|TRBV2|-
CASRGQGFSYEQYF
TGTGCCAGCAGAGGACAGGGGTTTTCCTACGAGCAGTACTTC
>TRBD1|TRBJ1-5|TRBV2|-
CASSGPGTGSNQPQHF
TGTGCCAGCAGTGGTCCCGGGACAGGGAGCAATCAGCCCCAGCATTTT
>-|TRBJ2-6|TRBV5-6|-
CASSLWAGSGANVLTF
TGTGCCAGCAGCTTGTGGGCAGGCTCTGGGGCCAACGTCCTGACTTTC
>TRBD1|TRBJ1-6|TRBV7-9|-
CASRSPGQGNSPLHF
TGTGCCAGCAGATCACCGGGACAGGGGAATTCACCCCTCCACTTT
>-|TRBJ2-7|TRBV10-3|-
CAIITSSYEQYF
TGTGCCATCATTACCAGCTCCTACGAGCAGTACTTC
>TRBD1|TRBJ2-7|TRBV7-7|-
CASSPQDRGREQYF
TGTGCCAGCAGCCCGCAGGACAGGGGGCGCGAGCAGTACTTC
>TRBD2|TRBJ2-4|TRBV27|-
CASRTSGGGKNIQYF
TGTGCCAGCCGGACTAGCGGGGGAGGCAAAAACATTCAGTACTTC
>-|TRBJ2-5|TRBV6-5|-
CASRQGKETQYF
TGTGCCAGCCGGCAGGGGAAGGAGACCCAGTACTTC
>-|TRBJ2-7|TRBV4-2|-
CASSQQGSSYEQYF
TGTGCCAGCAGCCAACAGGGATCCTCCTACGAGCAGTACTTC
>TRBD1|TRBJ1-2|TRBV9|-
CASSEGQGNYGYTF
TGTGCCAGCAGCGAAGGACAGGGCAACTATGGCTACACCTTC
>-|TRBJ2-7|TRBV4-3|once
CASSQEWRGYEQYF
TGCGCCAGCAGCCAAGAGTGGCGGGGTTACGAGCAGTACTTC
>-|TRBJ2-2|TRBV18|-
CASSPGSGTTNTGELFF
TGTGCCAGCTCACCAGGATCCGGGACAACGAACACCGGGGAGCTGTTTTTT
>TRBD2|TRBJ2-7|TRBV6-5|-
CASSPGGKIYEQYF
TGTGCCAGCAGCCCGGGGGGGAAAATCTACGAGCAGTACTTC
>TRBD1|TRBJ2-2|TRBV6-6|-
CATGTVKTGELFF
TGTGCCACCGGGACAGTAAAGACCGGGGAGCTGTTTTTT
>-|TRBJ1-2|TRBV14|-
CASSHQGGSGYTF
TGTGCCAGCAGCCACCAGGGAGGGAGTGGCTACACCTTC
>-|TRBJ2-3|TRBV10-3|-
CATTGGGVTDTQYF
TGTGCCACCACGGGGGGCGGGGTGACAGATACGCAGTATTTT
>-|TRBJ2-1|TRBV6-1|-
CATASPSGRQFF
TGTGCCACCGCATCACCCAGCGGGCGACAGTTCTTC
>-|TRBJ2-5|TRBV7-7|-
CASSSQGTQETQYF
TGTGCCAGCAGTTCTCAGGGTACCCAAGAGACCCAGTACTTC
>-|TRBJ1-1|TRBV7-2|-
CASSVLGGPDTEAFF
TGTGCCAGCAGCGTCCTGGGGGGTCCGGACACTGAAGCTTTCTTT
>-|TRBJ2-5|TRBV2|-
CASRRLEVGETQYF
TGTGCCAGCAGGCGGCTTGAGGTCGGAGAGACCCAGTACTTC
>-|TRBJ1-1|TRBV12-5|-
CASGLPPSGAFF
TGTGCTAGTGGTTTGCCCCCCTCGGGAGCTTTCTTT